These T cell receptor beta chains were read from a single sample in a study of blood T cells in healthy people across ages. TCRdb analysed the 5' RACE reads with MiXCR anew, one entry per CDR3 protein. The profile covers some 760,000 distinct CDR3 sequences, with around a quarter appearing a single time and under 4.5% taken by the ten largest. The data also belong to a second study, concerning T cells of mothers and their children.

Sequenced sample: blood. These receptors were collected from a boy younger than 18 in good health. The CDR3 runs from the conserved cysteine through the conserved F or W. The D gene is left open where the match is weak. Where a row states a size, it is once, few, many or the class of an expanded clone; other rows omit it.

cdr3_aa cdr3_nt d_call j_call clone_size v_call
CASSFDKNQPQHF TGCGCCAGCAGCTTCGACAAGAATCAGCCCCAGCATTTT - TRBJ1-5 few TRBV5-1
CASSQGGPRVNYGYTF TGCGCCAGCAGCCAAGGGGGGCCCAGGGTTAACTATGGCTACACCTTC - TRBJ1-2 - TRBV4-1
CASSLVGLARISGGETQYF TGTGCCAGCAGCTTGGTAGGACTAGCGCGGATTAGCGGAGGAGAGACCCAGTACTTC TRBD2 TRBJ2-5 - TRBV7-9
CASSTDRGITDTQYF TGCGCCAGCAGCACCGACAGGGGAATCACAGATACGCAGTATTTT TRBD1 TRBJ2-3 - TRBV4-3
CASSLPTPGGGETQYF TGTGCCAGCAGCCTACCAACCCCAGGGGGCGGCGAGACCCAGTACTTC TRBD1 TRBJ2-5 - TRBV27
CASSTGQSWQPQHF TGTGCCAGCAGTACGGGACAGTCTTGGCAGCCCCAGCATTTT TRBD1 TRBJ1-5 many TRBV2
CAIREQGETQYF TGTGCCATCAGGGAACAGGGAGAGACCCAGTACTTC - TRBJ2-5 - TRBV10-3
CASSPLNPRGYYEQYF TGTGCCAGCAGTCCCCTCAATCCCAGAGGGTACTACGAGCAGTACTTC - TRBJ2-7 - TRBV28
CASSFQVGGTDTQYF TGCGCCAGCAGCTTCCAAGTGGGAGGCACAGATACGCAGTATTTT - TRBJ2-3 few TRBV5-1
CASSPSSTTGELFF TGTGCCAGCAGTCCGAGCAGTACAACCGGGGAGCTGTTTTTT - TRBJ2-2 few TRBV12-3/TRBV12-4
CASSRRGLDEQYF TGTGCCAGCAGCCGGCGGGGGCTAGACGAGCAGTACTTC - TRBJ2-7 - TRBV21-1
CSPLGGSGRSSEQYF TGCAGTCCACTAGGTGGCTCAGGGAGGTCCTCCGAGCAGTACTTC - TRBJ2-7 - TRBV20-1
CASDGGNSETQYF TGTGCCAGCGATGGGGGGAATTCAGAGACCCAGTACTTC - TRBJ2-5 few TRBV28
CASSFGAGGDDEQFF TGTGCCAGCAGCTTTGGCGCGGGAGGCGACGATGAGCAGTTCTTC TRBD2 TRBJ2-1 few TRBV5-5
CASSFGGSSGEETQYF TGTGCCAGCAGCTTCGGGGGGTCTAGCGGGGAAGAGACCCAGTACTTC TRBD2 TRBJ2-5 many TRBV7-2
CASSLEGGKNTGELFF TGTGCCAGCAGCTTAGAAGGGGGGAAGAACACCGGGGAGCTGTTTTTT - TRBJ2-2 once TRBV11-2
CATSDFGTGGRNYGYTF TGTGCCACCAGTGATTTTGGGACAGGGGGACGAAACTATGGCTACACCTTC TRBD1 TRBJ1-2 - TRBV24-1
CASSLRTSGSNEQFF TGTGCCAGCAGCTTGCGGACTAGCGGGAGCAATGAGCAGTTCTTC TRBD2 TRBJ2-1 few TRBV5-6
CASSYGLGAQYF TGTGCCAGCAGTTACGGGCTGGGGGCCCAGTACTTC - TRBJ2-5 - TRBV6-2/TRBV6-3
CASSPQRSGFGPSYEQYF TGTGCCAGCTCACCGCAACGATCCGGGTTTGGCCCCTCATACGAGCAGTACTTC - TRBJ2-7 - TRBV18
CASSSWGLTYEQYF TGTGCCAGCAGTTCGTGGGGGCTCACCTACGAGCAGTACTTC - TRBJ2-7 few TRBV6-2/TRBV6-3
CASSDGRNQPQHF TGCGCCAGCAGTGACGGGCGGAATCAGCCCCAGCATTTT - TRBJ1-5 - TRBV10-1
CASSLPRVVGETQYF TGTGCCAGCAGTCTCCCGCGGGTGGTGGGGGAGACCCAGTACTTC - TRBJ2-5 - TRBV7-8
CSARNIGVSSYEQYF TGCAGTGCTAGAAATATCGGGGTTAGCTCCTACGAGCAGTACTTC - TRBJ2-7 few TRBV20-1
CASSLIGAEETQYF TGTGCCAGCAGCTTAATTGGGGCCGAAGAGACCCAGTACTTC - TRBJ2-5 - TRBV7-9
CASSLDRRPNTEAFF TGTGCCAGCAGTTTGGACCGAAGGCCTAACACTGAAGCTTTCTTT - TRBJ1-1 - TRBV12-3/TRBV12-4
CASSGSSYSGELFF TGTGCCAGCAGCGGTAGTAGCTATTCCGGGGAGCTGTTTTTT - TRBJ2-2 - TRBV9
CASSGLAGGNEAFF TGTGCCAGCAGCGGACTTGCGGGAGGGAATGAAGCTTTCTTT - TRBJ1-1 - TRBV9
CSVKRGSSYEQYF TGCAGCGTTAAAAGGGGGAGCTCCTACGAGCAGTACTTC - TRBJ2-7 few TRBV29-1
CASRSEGIGEQFF TGTGCCAGTCGAAGCGAGGGGATCGGTGAGCAGTTCTTC - TRBJ2-1 - TRBV6-2/TRBV6-3
CASSLSASGSDSYEQYF TGTGCCAGCAGTTTATCCGCTAGCGGGAGCGACTCCTACGAGCAGTACTTC TRBD2 TRBJ2-7 - TRBV28
CASSLTGDTSLEKLFF TGTGCCAGCAGCTTAACGGGGGACACAAGTCTAGAAAAACTGTTTTTT - TRBJ1-4 - TRBV13
CATSDPGQGLADTQYF TGTGCCACCAGTGATCCGGGACAGGGGTTGGCAGATACGCAGTATTTT TRBD1 TRBJ2-3 few TRBV24-1
CASSPSGSDTDTQYF TGTGCCAGCTCACCTAGCGGGAGTGACACAGATACGCAGTATTTT TRBD2 TRBJ2-3 few TRBV18
CASSQGQGRNQPQHF TGTGCCAGCAGTCAAGGACAGGGTCGGAATCAGCCCCAGCATTTT TRBD1 TRBJ1-5 - TRBV27
CASSPRGTSQEGETQYF TGTGCCAGCAGCCCTAGGGGGACATCTCAGGAGGGAGAGACCCAGTACTTC - TRBJ2-5 few TRBV7-9
CASRGITTGDNEQFF TGTGCCAGCAGGGGAATCACGACAGGGGATAATGAGCAGTTCTTC TRBD1 TRBJ2-1 few TRBV12-3/TRBV12-4
CACSKDRRGEKLFF TGTGCCTGCAGCAAGGACCGGCGAGGTGAAAAACTGTTTTTT - TRBJ1-4 few TRBV21-1
CASSLGTGHGQPQHF TGTGCCAGCAGCTTGGGGACAGGGCATGGTCAGCCCCAGCATTTT TRBD1 TRBJ1-5 - TRBV5-6
CASSLGRGRGEQYF TGTGCCAGCAGTTTAGGCAGGGGGCGCGGCGAGCAGTACTTC TRBD1 TRBJ2-7 - TRBV27
CASRPGTRFAGTQYF TGTGCCAGCAGACCCGGGACGCGCTTCGCAGGTACGCAGTATTTT - TRBJ2-3 - TRBV28
CASNLGVGTAYEQYF TGCGCCAGCAACTTAGGAGTAGGGACAGCGTACGAGCAGTACTTC TRBD1 TRBJ2-7 few TRBV5-1
CSVEAGSWDSYGYTF TGCAGCGTTGAAGCTGGATCCTGGGACAGCTATGGCTACACCTTC TRBD1 TRBJ1-2 - TRBV29-1
CASSYMSGRGGETQYF TGTGCCAGCAGCTACATGAGCGGGAGGGGTGGAGAGACCCAGTACTTC TRBD2 TRBJ2-5 - TRBV7-2